The clone carrying this T cell receptor beta chain showed up just a few times. Its antigen is unknown. The record originates from a study of cytomegalovirus exposure and HLA in healthy donors. Study findings and constraints: Among donors in an Asian-associated ancestry cluster, a later analysis reportedly found fewer N-insertions than the roughly 730-donor mean. It was shown in a later analysis that HLA-associated TCR beta chains were more clonally expanded than other, equally common chains. When presence/absence was analysed, sequencing depth was taken to be roughly uniform across donors.

Use of 60 Vbeta and 13 Jbeta primers characterized the PCR. Generated by immunoSEQ multiplex PCR, the TCRdb table keeps only in-frame clones and is missing some. Of under 150,000 clones in the sample, 84% were seen once. Looked up from germline, CDR1 is GTSNPN and CDR2 is SVGIG (reference sequence). This CDR3 contains 16 residues. Trimming took 1 base from V and 2 from J; bases not matched to a gene: 9. Sequencing was done on a sample of PBMCs. This sequence joins TRBV30 and TRBJ2-3; 7 bases are shared with TRBD2. This TCR was sampled from a man aged 45-65 years in good health and CMV-seronegative. In nucleotides, the CDR3 is TGTGCCTGGAGTGGGTTATTGGGACTAAACACAGATACGCAGTATTTT. Its protein product is CAWSGLLGLNTDTQYF.